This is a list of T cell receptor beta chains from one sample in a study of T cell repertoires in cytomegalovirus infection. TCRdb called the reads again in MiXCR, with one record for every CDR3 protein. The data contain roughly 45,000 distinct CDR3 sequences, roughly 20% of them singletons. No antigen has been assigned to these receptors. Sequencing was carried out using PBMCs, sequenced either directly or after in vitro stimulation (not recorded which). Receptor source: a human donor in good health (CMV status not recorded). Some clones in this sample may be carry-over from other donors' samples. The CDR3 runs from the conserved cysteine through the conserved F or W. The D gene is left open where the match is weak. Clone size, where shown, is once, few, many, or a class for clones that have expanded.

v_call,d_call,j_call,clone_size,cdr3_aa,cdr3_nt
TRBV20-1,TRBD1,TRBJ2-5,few,CSANRGERETQYF,TGCAGTGCTAACAGGGGAGAGAGGGAGACCCAGTACTTC
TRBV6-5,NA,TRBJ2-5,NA,CASSYSYMGSETQYF,TGTGCCAGCAGTTACTCGTATATGGGGAGTGAGACCCAGTACTTC
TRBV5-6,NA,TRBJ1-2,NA,CASSPGGNYGYTF,TGTGCCAGCAGCCCTGGGGGGAACTATGGCTACACCTTC
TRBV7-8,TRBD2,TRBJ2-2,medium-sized,CASSYPHGGASGELFF,TGTGCCAGCAGCTACCCCCACGGGGGGGCCTCCGGGGAGCTGTTTTTT
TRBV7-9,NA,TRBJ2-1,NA,CASSLTSWVNEQFF,TGTGCCAGCAGCTTAACTAGCTGGGTCAATGAGCAGTTCTTC
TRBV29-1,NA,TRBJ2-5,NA,CSVEGRQRAPAQYF,TGCAGCGTTGAAGGCCGACAGAGGGCACCAGCCCAGTACTTC
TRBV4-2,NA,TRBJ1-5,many,CASSQEGQPQHF,TGTGCCAGCAGCCAAGAAGGTCAGCCCCAGCATTTT
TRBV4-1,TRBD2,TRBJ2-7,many,CASSHSSGRASDEQYF,TGCGCCAGCAGCCACTCCAGCGGGAGGGCCAGTGACGAGCAGTACTTC
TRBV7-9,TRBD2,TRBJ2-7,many,CASSYPRPGGGRPPSLYEQYF,TGTGCCAGCAGCTATCCGCGCCCGGGAGGCGGGAGGCCTCCATCCCTGTACGAGCAGTACTTC
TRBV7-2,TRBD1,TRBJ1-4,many,CASSVGQGNGKLFF,TGTGCCAGCAGCGTAGGACAGGGGAATGGAAAACTGTTTTTT
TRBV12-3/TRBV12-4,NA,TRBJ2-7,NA,CASSFGVSSEQYF,TGTGCCAGCAGTTTTGGGGTTTCTAGCGAGCAGTACTTC
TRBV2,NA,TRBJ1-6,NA,CASSADRSLHF,TGTGCCAGCAGTGCCGACCGGTCCCTCCACTTT
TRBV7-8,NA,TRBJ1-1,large,CASTSTFRGHMNTEAFF,TGTGCCAGCACCTCCACCTTCCGGGGACATATGAACACTGAAGCTTTCTTT
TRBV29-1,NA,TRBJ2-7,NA,CSTRVPTSPSSYEQYF,TGCAGCACGAGGGTCCCGACTAGTCCGAGCTCCTACGAGCAGTACTTC
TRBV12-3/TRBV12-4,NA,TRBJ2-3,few,CASSPGIDTQYF,TGTGCCAGCAGTCCCGGTATAGATACGCAGTATTTT
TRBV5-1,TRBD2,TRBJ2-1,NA,CASSWGTGGLASEQFF,TGCGCCAGCAGCTGGGGTACGGGAGGGCTAGCGAGCGAGCAGTTCTTC
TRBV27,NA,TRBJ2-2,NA,CASHPVGGTANTGELFF,TGTGCCAGTCACCCCGTTGGCGGAACCGCGAACACCGGGGAGCTGTTTTTT
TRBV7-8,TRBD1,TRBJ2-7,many,CASSLGQGRYEQYF,TGTGCCAGCAGCTTGGGACAGGGACGATACGAGCAGTACTTC
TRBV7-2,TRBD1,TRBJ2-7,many,CASSFKPGQGYEQYF,TGTGCCAGCAGTTTTAAACCGGGACAGGGCTACGAGCAGTACTTC
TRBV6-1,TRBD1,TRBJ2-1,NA,CASSFPPGQGASSYNEQFF,TGTGCCAGCAGTTTCCCTCCGGGACAGGGGGCGAGCTCCTACAATGAGCAGTTCTTC
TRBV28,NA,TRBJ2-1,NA,CASSSPGGEQFF,TGTGCCAGCAGTTCTCCGGGCGGCGAGCAGTTCTTC
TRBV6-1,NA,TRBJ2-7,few,CASSRESGYEQYF,TGTGCCAGCAGTAGGGAGAGTGGGTACGAGCAGTACTTC
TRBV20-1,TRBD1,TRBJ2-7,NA,CSARNSDRAGYEQYF,TGCAGTGCTAGAAATTCGGACAGGGCCGGGTACGAGCAGTACTTC
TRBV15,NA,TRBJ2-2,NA,CATSRLSGFNTGELFF,TGTGCCACCAGCAGGCTATCAGGGTTTAACACCGGGGAGCTGTTTTTT
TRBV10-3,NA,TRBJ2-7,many,CAISESREQYF,TGTGCCATCAGTGAGTCTAGAGAGCAGTACTTC
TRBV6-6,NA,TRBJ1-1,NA,CASSYSSIRAGSEAFF,TGTGCCAGCAGTTACTCCTCCATCAGGGCCGGCTCTGAAGCTTTCTTT
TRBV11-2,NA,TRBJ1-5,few,CASSLDRLRTQHF,TGTGCCAGCAGCTTAGACCGCTTAAGGACCCAGCATTTT
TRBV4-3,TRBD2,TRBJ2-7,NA,CASSQEVGRPSEQYF,TGCGCCAGCAGCCAAGAGGTCGGGAGGCCCTCCGAGCAGTACTTC
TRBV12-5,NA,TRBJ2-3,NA,CASGSQQGRSTDTQYF,TGTGCTAGTGGCTCACAACAGGGTCGGTCGACAGATACGCAGTATTTT
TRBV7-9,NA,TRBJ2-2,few,CSGTRWGPDTGELFF,TGTTCCGGAACGAGATGGGGGCCCGACACCGGGGAGCTGTTTTTT
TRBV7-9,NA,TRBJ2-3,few,CASSFLGREAPQYF,TGTGCCAGCAGCTTTTTGGGGCGAGAGGCTCCGCAGTATTTT
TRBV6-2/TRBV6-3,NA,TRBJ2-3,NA,CASSPVKNTQYF,TGTGCCAGCTCTCCAGTAAAGAATACGCAGTATTTT
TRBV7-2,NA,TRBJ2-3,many,CASSLSSGQPADTQYF,TGTGCCAGCAGCTTGTCCTCCGGTCAACCCGCAGATACGCAGTATTTT
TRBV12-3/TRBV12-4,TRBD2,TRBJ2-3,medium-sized,CASSPSGGPDTQYF,TGTGCCAGCAGTCCCTCGGGAGGGCCAGATACGCAGTATTTT
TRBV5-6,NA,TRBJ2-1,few,CASSLGRREPYNEQFF,TGTGCCAGCAGCCTGGGGCGTCGGGAACCCTACAATGAGCAGTTCTTC
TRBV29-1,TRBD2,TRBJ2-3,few,CSVEGGTDTQYF,TGCAGCGTTGAGGGGGGGACAGATACGCAGTATTTT
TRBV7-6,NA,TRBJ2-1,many,CASSLPPYNEQFF,TGTGCCAGCAGCTTGCCACCGTACAATGAGCAGTTCTTC
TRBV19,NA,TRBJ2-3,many,CASSTLGADTQYF,TGTGCCAGTAGTACCCTTGGCGCGGATACGCAGTATTTT
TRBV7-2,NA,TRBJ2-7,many,CASSLSGGFFPPPYEQYF,TGTGCCAGCAGCTTATCCGGGGGTTTTTTCCCTCCCCCCTACGAGCAGTACTTC
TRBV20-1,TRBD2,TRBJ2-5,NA,CSAIAGGGGETQYF,TGCAGTGCTATCGCGGGAGGAGGGGGGGAGACCCAGTACTTC
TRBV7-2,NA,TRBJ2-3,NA,CASSFSGPDTQYF,TGTGCCAGCAGCTTTTCTGGTCCAGATACGCAGTATTTT
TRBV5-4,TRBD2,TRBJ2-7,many,CASSPGTSGSIGSEQYF,TGTGCCAGCAGCCCCGGGACTAGCGGGAGTATAGGCTCCGAGCAGTACTTC
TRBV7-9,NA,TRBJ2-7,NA,CASSARDWIYEQYF,TGTGCCAGCAGCGCCCGGGACTGGATCTACGAGCAGTACTTC
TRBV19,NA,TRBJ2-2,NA,CASSIGRGTGELFF,TGTGCCAGTAGTATAGGTCGTGGCACCGGGGAGCTGTTTTTT
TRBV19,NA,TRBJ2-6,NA,CASRPRGAGANVLTF,TGTGCCAGCAGACCCCGGGGAGCGGGGGCCAACGTCCTGACTTTC
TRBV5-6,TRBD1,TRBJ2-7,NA,CASSFLGETGGLDEQYF,TGTGCCAGCAGCTTTTTGGGGGAGACAGGGGGCTTAGACGAGCAGTACTTC
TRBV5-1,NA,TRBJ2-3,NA,CASPIGGGDSPSTDTQYF,TGCGCCAGCCCCATCGGAGGGGGGGACAGCCCTAGCACAGATACGCAGTATTTT